The TCR beta chain under discussion was sequenced for a study of T cell responses to AZD1222 COVID-19 vaccine. Clones were sequenced by immunoSEQ multiplex PCR, and TCRdb holds only the in-frame ones, with some missing. This sample has roughly 130,000 clones; roughly 90% occur once, and the top ten carry just over 3%. The V and J ends lost 4 bases and 0 bases respectively, with 21 bases between them. The germline V gene encodes CDR1 LGHDT and CDR2 YNNKEL (reference sequence). CDR3 length: 18 residues. This chain joins TRBV3-1 (or the pseudogene TRBV3-2) and TRBJ1-1; D remains ambiguous. The source is an adult in good health. This material consisted of peripheral blood, taken on day 0 of AZD1222 vaccination. The CDR3 here is CASSPRRSPVCLNTEAFF. CDR3 DNA sequence: TGTGCCAGCAGCCCAAGGCGAAGTCCCGTCTGCCTGAACACTGAAGCTTTCTTT.